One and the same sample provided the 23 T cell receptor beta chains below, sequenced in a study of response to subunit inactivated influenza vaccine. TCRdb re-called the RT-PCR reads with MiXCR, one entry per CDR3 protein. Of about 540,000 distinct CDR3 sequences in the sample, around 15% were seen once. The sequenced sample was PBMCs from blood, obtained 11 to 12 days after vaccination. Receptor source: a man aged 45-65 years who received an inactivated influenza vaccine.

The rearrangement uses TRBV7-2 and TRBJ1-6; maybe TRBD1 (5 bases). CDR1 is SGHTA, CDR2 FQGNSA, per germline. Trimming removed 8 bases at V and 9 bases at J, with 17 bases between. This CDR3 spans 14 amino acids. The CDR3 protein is CASALPGASSPLHF. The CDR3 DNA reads TGTGCCAGCGCCTTGCCCGGGGCAAGTTCACCCCTCCACTTT.

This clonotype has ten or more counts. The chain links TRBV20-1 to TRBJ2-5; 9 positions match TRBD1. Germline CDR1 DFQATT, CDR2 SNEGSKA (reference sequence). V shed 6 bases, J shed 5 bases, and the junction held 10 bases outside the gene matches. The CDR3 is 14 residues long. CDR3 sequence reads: CSAAGDRDVETQYF. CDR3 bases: TGCAGTGCCGCTGGGGACAGGGATGTGGAGACCCAGTACTTC.

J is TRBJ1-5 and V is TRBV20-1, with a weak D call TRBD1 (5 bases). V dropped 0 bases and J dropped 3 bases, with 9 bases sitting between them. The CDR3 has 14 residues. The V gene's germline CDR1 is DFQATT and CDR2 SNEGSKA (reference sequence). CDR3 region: CSARDRQYNQPQHF. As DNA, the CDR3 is TGCAGTGCTAGAGATAGACAGTACAATCAGCCCCAGCATTTT.

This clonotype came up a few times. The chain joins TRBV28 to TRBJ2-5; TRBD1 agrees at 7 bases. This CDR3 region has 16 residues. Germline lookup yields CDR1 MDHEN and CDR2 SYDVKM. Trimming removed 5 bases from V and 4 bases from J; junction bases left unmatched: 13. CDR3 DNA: TGTGCCAGCAGTATCGGACAGGCCGCCATAAGAGAGACCCAGTACTTC. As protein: CASSIGQAAIRETQYF.

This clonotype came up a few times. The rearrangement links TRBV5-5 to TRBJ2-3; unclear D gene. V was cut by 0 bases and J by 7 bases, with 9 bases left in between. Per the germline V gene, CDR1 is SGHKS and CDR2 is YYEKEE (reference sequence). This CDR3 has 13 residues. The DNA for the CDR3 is TGTGCCAGCAGCTTGGAGGGCCGGTATACGCAGTATTTT. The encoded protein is CASSLEGRYTQYF.

In nucleotides, the CDR3 is TGTGCCAGCAGCTTAGGACGGATGGACAGGCGGTTGAACACTGAAGCTTTCTTT. Encoded protein: CASSLGRMDRRLNTEAFF. This rearrangement joins TRBV7-3 to TRBJ1-1, with TRBD1 identical over 7 bases. Germline CDR1 and CDR2: SGHTA and FQGTGA. CDR3 length: 18 amino acids. Trimming removed 2 bases from V and 0 bases from J; junction bases left unmatched: 12.

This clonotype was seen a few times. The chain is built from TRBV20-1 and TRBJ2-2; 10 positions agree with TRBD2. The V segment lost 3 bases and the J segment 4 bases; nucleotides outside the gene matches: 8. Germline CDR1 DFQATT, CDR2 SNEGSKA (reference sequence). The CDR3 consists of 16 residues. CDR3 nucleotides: TGCAGTGCTAGGACCAGCGGGGGGGCAATCACCGGGGAGCTGTTTTTT. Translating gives CSARTSGGAITGELFF.

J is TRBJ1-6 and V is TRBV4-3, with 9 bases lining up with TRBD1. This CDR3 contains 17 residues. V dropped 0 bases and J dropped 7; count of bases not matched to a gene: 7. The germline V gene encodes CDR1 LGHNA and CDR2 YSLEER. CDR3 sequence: CASSQDPGTGTNSPLHF. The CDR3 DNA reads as TGCGCCAGCAGCCAAGACCCCGGGACAGGGACGAATTCACCCCTCCACTTT.

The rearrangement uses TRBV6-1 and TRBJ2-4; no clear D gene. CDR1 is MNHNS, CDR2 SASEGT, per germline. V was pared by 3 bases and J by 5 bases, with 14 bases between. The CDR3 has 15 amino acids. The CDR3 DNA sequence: TGTGCCAGCAGTGAGGGCAGCAGCCGACAAAACATTCAGTACTTC. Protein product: CASSEGSSRQNIQYF.

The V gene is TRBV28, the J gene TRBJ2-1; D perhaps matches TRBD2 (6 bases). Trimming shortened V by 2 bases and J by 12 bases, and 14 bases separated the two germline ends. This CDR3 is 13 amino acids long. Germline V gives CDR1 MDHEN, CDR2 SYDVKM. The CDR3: CASSLVGQGGQFF. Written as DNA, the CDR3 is TGTGCCAGCAGTTTAGTGGGCCAGGGAGGGCAGTTCTTC. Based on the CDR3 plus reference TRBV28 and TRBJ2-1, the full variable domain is DVKVTQSSRYLVKRTGEKVFLECVQDMDHENMFWYRQDPGLGLRLIYFSYDVKMKEKGDIPEGYSVSREKKERFSLILESASTNQTSMYLCASSLVGQGGQFFGPGTRLTVL.

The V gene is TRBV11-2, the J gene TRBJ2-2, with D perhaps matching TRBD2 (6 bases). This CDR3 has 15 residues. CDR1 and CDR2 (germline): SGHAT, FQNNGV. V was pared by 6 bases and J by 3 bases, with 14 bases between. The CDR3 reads CASRRAGGHTGELFF. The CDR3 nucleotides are TGTGCCAGCAGAAGAGCGGGTGGCCACACCGGGGAGCTGTTTTTT. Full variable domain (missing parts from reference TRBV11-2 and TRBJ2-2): EAGVAQSPRYKIIEKRQSVAFWCNPISGHATLYWYQQILGQGPKLLIQFQNNGVVDDSQLPKDRFSAERLKGVDSTLKIQPAKLEDSAVYLCASRRAGGHTGELFFGEGSRLTVL.

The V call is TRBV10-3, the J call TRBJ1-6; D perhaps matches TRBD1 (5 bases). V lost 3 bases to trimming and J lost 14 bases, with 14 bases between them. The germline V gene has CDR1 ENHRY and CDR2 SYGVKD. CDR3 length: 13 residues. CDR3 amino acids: CAISDPGGGSLHF. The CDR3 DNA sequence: TGTGCCATCAGTGACCCCGGGGGGGGATCCCTCCACTTT.

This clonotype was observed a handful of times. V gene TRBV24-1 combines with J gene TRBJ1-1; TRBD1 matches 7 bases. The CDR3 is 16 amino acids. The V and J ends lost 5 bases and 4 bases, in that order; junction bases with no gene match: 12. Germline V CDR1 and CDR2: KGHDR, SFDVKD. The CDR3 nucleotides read TGTGCCACCAGTGGAGGGGACAGATCGTCGGGCACTGAAGCTTTCTTT. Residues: CATSGGDRSSGTEAFF.

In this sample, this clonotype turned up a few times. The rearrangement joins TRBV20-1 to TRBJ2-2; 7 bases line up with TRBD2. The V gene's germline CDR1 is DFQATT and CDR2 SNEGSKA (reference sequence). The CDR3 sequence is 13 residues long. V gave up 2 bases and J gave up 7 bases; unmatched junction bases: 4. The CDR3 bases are TGCAGTGCTAGATCGGGGGGAAACGGGGAGCTGTTTTTT. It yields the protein CSARSGGNGELFF.

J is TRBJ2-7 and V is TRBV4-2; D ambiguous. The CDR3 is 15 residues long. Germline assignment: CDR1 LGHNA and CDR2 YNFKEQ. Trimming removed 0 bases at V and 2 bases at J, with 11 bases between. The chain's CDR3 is CASSQDRHGTYEQYF. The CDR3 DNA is TGTGCCAGCAGCCAAGATCGACACGGAACCTACGAGCAGTACTTC.

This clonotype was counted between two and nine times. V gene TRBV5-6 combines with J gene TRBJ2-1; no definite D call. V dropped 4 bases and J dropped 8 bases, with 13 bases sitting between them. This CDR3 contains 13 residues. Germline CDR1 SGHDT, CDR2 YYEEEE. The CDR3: CASSIGIFHEQFF. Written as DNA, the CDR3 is TGTGCCAGCAGCATAGGAATTTTCCATGAGCAGTTCTTC.

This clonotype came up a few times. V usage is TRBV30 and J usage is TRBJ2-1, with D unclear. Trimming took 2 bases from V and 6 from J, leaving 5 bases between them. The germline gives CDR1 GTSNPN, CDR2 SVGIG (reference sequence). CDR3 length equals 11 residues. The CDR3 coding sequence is TGTGCCTGGAGTCCCCTCAATGAGCAGTTCTTC. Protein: CAWSPLNEQFF.

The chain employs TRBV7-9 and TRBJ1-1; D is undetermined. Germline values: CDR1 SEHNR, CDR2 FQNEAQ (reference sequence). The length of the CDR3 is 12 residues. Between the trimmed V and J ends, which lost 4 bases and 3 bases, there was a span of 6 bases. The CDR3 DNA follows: TGTGCCAGCAGCTATCGGGACACTGAAGCTTTCTTT. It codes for CASSYRDTEAFF.

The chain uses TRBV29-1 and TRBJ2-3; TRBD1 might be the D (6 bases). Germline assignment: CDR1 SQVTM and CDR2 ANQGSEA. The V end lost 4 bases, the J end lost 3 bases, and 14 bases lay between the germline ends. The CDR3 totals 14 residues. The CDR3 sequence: CSVGVWGRTDTQYF. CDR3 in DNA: TGCAGCGTTGGTGTATGGGGGCGAACAGATACGCAGTATTTT.

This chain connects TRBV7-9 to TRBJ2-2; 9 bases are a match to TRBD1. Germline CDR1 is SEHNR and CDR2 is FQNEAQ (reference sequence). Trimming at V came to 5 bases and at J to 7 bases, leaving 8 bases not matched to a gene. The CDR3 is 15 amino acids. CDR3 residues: CASSDRTGVFGELFF. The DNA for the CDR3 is TGTGCCAGCAGCGACCGGACAGGGGTCTTCGGGGAGCTGTTTTTT. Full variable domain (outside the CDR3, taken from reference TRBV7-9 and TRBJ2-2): DTGVSQNPRHKITKRGQNVTFRCDPISEHNRLYWYRQTLGQGPEFLTYFQNEAQLEKSRLLSDRFSAERPKGSFSTLEIQRTEQGDSAMYLCASSDRTGVFGELFFGEGSRLTVL.

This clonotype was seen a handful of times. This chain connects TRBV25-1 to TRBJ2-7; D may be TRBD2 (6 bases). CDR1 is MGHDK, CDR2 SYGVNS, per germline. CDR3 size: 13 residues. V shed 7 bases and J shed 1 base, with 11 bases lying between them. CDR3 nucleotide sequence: TGTGCCAGCAAAGGGGCGGGATCCTACGAGCAGTACTTC. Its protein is CASKGAGSYEQYF.

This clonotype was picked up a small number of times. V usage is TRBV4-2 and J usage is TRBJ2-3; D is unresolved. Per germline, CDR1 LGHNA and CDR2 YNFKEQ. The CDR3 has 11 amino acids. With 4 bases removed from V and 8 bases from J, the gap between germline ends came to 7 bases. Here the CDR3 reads CASSREATQYF. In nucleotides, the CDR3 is TGTGCCAGCAGCCGTGAGGCTACGCAGTATTTT.

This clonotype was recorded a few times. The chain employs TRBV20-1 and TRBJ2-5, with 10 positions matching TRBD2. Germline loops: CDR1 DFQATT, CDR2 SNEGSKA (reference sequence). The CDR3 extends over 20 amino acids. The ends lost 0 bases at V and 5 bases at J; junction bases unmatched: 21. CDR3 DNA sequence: TGCAGTGCTAGAGAAGTTCTTTGGCTAGCGGGAGAGGGGTCCAAGGAGACCCAGTACTTC. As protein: CSAREVLWLAGEGSKETQYF.